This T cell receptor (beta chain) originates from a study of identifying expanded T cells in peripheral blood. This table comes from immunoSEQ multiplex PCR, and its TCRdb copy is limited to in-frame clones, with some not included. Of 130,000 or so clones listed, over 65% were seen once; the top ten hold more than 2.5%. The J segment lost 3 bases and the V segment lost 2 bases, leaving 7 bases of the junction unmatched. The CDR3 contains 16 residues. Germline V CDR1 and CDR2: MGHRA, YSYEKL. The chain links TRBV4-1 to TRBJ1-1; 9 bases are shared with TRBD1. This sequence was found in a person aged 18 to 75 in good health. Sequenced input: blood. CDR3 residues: CASSQHRGRSDTEAFF. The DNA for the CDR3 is TGCGCCAGCAGCCAACACAGGGGGCGGTCGGACACTGAAGCTTTCTTT.